The next 22 T cell receptor beta chains were all read from a single sample in a study of blood T cell repertoires in COVID-19. TCRdb keeps only in-frame clones here, not all; method: immunoSEQ multiplex PCR. The sample shows 150,000 to 200,000 clones, roughly 79% of them seen only once. The specimen was peripheral blood. The receptors come from an elderly woman with COVID-19, enrolled during active disease.

This chain uses TRBV20-1 with TRBJ1-6; maybe TRBD1 (5 bases). The CDR3 extends over 15 amino acids. V lost 3 bases and J lost 6, with 15 bases in between. Germline V gene data show CDR1 as DFQATT and CDR2 as SNEGSKA (reference sequence). CDR3 residues: CSASGSWGFNSPLHF. In DNA, the CDR3 is TGCAGTGCTAGTGGGAGCTGGGGCTTTAATTCACCCCTCCACTTT.

This clone was seen ten or more times. The chain has TRBV3-1 (or the pseudogene TRBV3-2) and TRBJ2-7, with a possible D match to TRBD2 (6 bases). Trimming removed 5 bases from V and 2 bases from J, with 16 bases in between. There are 15 residues in the CDR3. CDR1 and CDR2 from the germline V gene are LGHDT and YNNKEL (reference sequence). CDR3 nucleotide sequence: TGTGCCAGCAGCTTAAAAAGCGGGCGCCCCTACGAGCAGTACTTC. It specifies CASSLKSGRPYEQYF.

The chain employs TRBV24-1 and TRBJ1-2; TRBD1 matches 7 bases. This CDR3 has 14 amino acids. The V and J ends lost 4 bases and 8 bases, in that order; junction bases with no gene match: 9. CDR1 and CDR2 from the germline V gene are KGHDR and SFDVKD. CDR3: CATSDPDRRLGYTF. In DNA form, the CDR3 reads TGTGCCACCAGTGACCCGGACAGGCGTCTCGGCTACACCTTC.

This chain joins TRBV7-3 and TRBJ2-1; perhaps TRBD2 as D (5 bases). CDR1 is SGHTA and CDR2 is FQGTGA in the germline V gene. V was pared by 1 base and J by 5 bases, with 15 bases between. The CDR3 is 16 residues long. The CDR3 loop reads CASSLSGGPGDNEQFF. CDR3 sequence (DNA): TGTGCCAGCAGCTTAAGCGGTGGCCCCGGGGACAATGAGCAGTTCTTC.

The CDR3 DNA follows: TGTGCCAGCAGACCACAGGGGGTTGGTGAGACCCAGTACTTC. This codes for CASRPQGVGETQYF. This sequence joins TRBV6-6 and TRBJ2-5; 8 bases align to TRBD1. Losses at the gene ends were 6 bases for V and 5 bases for J; bases not matched to a gene: 8. CDR1 and CDR2 from the germline V gene are MNHNY and SVGAGI (reference sequence). The CDR3 length is 14 residues.

J is TRBJ2-7 and V is TRBV2; TRBD1 matches at 12 bases. The CDR3 totals 18 residues. The J segment lost 7 bases and the V segment lost 5 bases, leaving 18 bases of the junction unmatched. Germline V CDR1 and CDR2: SNHLY, FYNNEI. This chain's CDR3 is CASSMPQSLGTGGLEQYF. The CDR3 nucleotides are TGTGCCAGCAGTATGCCCCAAAGTCTCGGGACAGGGGGCCTAGAGCAGTACTTC.

This clone was picked up many times. V is TRBV4-2 and J is TRBJ2-7; D is unresolved. The ends were cut back, 1 base at V and 3 bases at J, with 13 bases in the middle. The germline V gene encodes CDR1 LGHNA and CDR2 YNFKEQ. This CDR3 region has 15 residues. The CDR3 DNA sequence: TGTGCCAGCAGCCAAGGGGCAGATACAGTCTACGAGCAGTACTTC. This codes for CASSQGADTVYEQYF.

This sequence joins TRBV5-1 and TRBJ2-2, with 8 bases aligning to TRBD1. The germline V gene has CDR1 SGHRS and CDR2 YFSETQ. This CDR3 has 16 amino acids. Trimming took 4 bases from V and 2 from J; bases not matched to a gene: 7. This CDR3 is CASSKRTGLNTGELFF. CDR3 DNA: TGCGCCAGCAGCAAAAGGACAGGGCTTAACACCGGGGAGCTGTTTTTT.

CDR3 region: CASRTGTQGNTIYF. The CDR3 DNA follows: TGTGCCAGCAGGACCGGGACACAAGGAAACACCATATATTTT. The chain employs TRBV2 and TRBJ1-3, with D tentatively TRBD1 (6 bases). Trimming took off 6 bases at V and 4 bases at J, with 13 bases between the two ends. The CDR3 spans 14 residues. Germline CDR1 and CDR2: SNHLY and FYNNEI.

V and J are TRBV5-8 and TRBJ2-6, with 9 bases identical to TRBD1. The CDR3 totals 17 residues. The V gene end was trimmed by 4 bases and the J gene end by 2 bases; junction bases not matched to a gene: 7. The V gene's germline CDR1 is SGHTS and CDR2 YDEGEE. DNA of the CDR3: TGTGCCAGCAGCCCCCGGGACAGGGCGGCTGGGGCCAACGTCCTGACTTTC. It specifies CASSPRDRAAGANVLTF.

The V gene is TRBV4-3, the J gene TRBJ2-7; 13 bases match TRBD2. Losses at the gene ends were 3 bases for V and 5 bases for J; bases not matched to a gene: 4. The CDR3 is 15 residues long. The V gene's germline CDR1 is LGHNA and CDR2 YSLEER. The CDR3: CASSQTGLAGHEQYF. The CDR3 DNA reads TGCGCCAGCAGCCAGACGGGACTAGCGGGGCACGAGCAGTACTTC.

The chain recombines TRBV19 with TRBJ1-1; perhaps TRBD1 as D (5 bases). The germline V gene has CDR1 LNHDA and CDR2 SQIVND (reference sequence). Trimming removed 1 base from V and 7 bases from J, with 10 bases in between. The CDR3 is 13 amino acids. Written as DNA, the CDR3 is TGTGCCAGTAGTATAGCTCACAGGAGTGAAGCTTTCTTT. Amino acids: CASSIAHRSEAFF.

This clone was counted between two and nine times. This rearrangement joins TRBV30 to TRBJ1-5; no clear D. The CDR3 has 12 amino acids. Germline lookup yields CDR1 GTSNPN and CDR2 SVGIG (reference sequence). V lost 3 bases to trimming and J lost 4 bases, with 7 bases between them. This chain's CDR3 is CAWSSGNQPQHF. In nucleotides, the CDR3 is TGTGCCTGGAGCAGCGGTAATCAGCCCCAGCATTTT.

V usage is TRBV27 and J usage is TRBJ2-1, with 11 bases lining up with TRBD2. The ends lost 3 bases at V and 5 bases at J; junction bases unmatched: 3. This CDR3 spans 15 amino acids. Germline values: CDR1 MNHEY, CDR2 SMNVEV (reference sequence). The CDR3 sequence: CASSFSTSGDNEQFF. The DNA for the CDR3 is TGTGCCAGCAGTTTCTCGACTAGCGGGGACAATGAGCAGTTCTTC.

The chain combines TRBV5-5 with TRBJ1-4, with no clear D. Trimming cost V 3 bases and J 4 bases, with 16 bases left between them. The CDR3 sequence is 16 residues long. The germline V gene has CDR1 SGHKS and CDR2 YYEKEE (reference sequence). The chain's CDR3 is CASSSLTERDNEKLFF. CDR3 DNA sequence: TGTGCCAGCAGCTCCCTTACAGAGCGGGATAATGAAAAACTGTTTTTT.

The V gene is TRBV5-1, the J gene TRBJ2-5; TRBD2 matches 7 bases. Germline-derived CDR1 and CDR2 are SGHRS and YFSETQ. V gave up 0 bases and J gave up 1 base; unmatched junction bases: 3. The CDR3 has 15 residues. CDR3: CASSLVSGFQETQYF. The CDR3, as DNA: TGCGCCAGCAGCTTGGTTAGCGGGTTCCAAGAGACCCAGTACTTC.

This chain links TRBV3-1 (or the pseudogene TRBV3-2) with TRBJ2-7; TRBD2 is a possible D gene (6 bases). Germline-derived CDR1 and CDR2 are LGHDT and YNNKEL (reference sequence). CDR3 length equals 12 residues. V was pared by 4 bases and J by 9 bases, with 13 bases between. The DNA for the CDR3 is TGTGCCAGCAGCCTGGAGGGTGGTGTGCAGTACTTC. Protein product: CASSLEGGVQYF.

This clone was observed a few times. This chain joins TRBV27 and TRBJ2-7, with 7 bases matching TRBD2. V dropped 6 bases and J dropped 4; count of bases not matched to a gene: 6. The CDR3 extends over 13 amino acids. Germline V CDR1 and CDR2: MNHEY, SMNVEV (reference sequence). Written as DNA, the CDR3 is TGTGCCAGCAGCCGGGACTATCGATACGAGCAGTACTTC. Translated: CASSRDYRYEQYF.

The chain employs TRBV18 and TRBJ1-1; no clear D gene. Germline V gene sequence: CDR1 KGHSH, CDR2 LQKENI. Between the trimmed V and J ends, which lost 3 bases and 1 base, there was a span of 12 bases. The CDR3 runs 15 residues. CDR3 sequence reads: CASSPGLGENTEAFF. The CDR3 DNA reads as TGTGCCAGCTCACCCGGCCTGGGAGAGAACACTGAAGCTTTCTTT.

This chain joins TRBV7-9 and TRBJ2-2; TRBD2 matches 14 bases. From germline, CDR1 is SEHNR and CDR2 FQNEAQ (reference sequence). The V gene end was trimmed by 3 bases and the J gene end by 7 bases; junction bases not matched to a gene: 4. The CDR3 spans 16 residues. CDR3 DNA: TGTGCCAGCAGCTTTGGGACTAGCGGGAGTAGCGGGGAGCTGTTTTTT. Residues: CASSFGTSGSSGELFF. The full variable domain, its missing parts supplied by reference TRBV7-9 and TRBJ2-2, is DTGVSQNPRHKITKRGQNVTFRCDPISEHNRLYWYRQTLGQGPEFLTYFQNEAQLEKSRLLSDRFSAERPKGSFSTLEIQRTEQGDSAMYLCASSFGTSGSSGELFFGEGSRLTVL.

V gene TRBV19 combines with J gene TRBJ1-5; tentatively, D is TRBD1 (5 bases). In germline, CDR1 is LNHDA, CDR2 SQIVND (reference sequence). Deletions cut 3 bases from V and 5 bases from J, with 14 bases between. The CDR3 length is 15 residues. The CDR3 DNA reads as TGTGCCAGTAGTATTCCCCAGGGTGGGCATCAGCCCCAGCATTTT. Protein product: CASSIPQGGHQPQHF.

The rearrangement joins TRBV7-8 to TRBJ1-3; D may be TRBD1 (6 bases). This CDR3 comprises 16 residues. Trimming stripped 1 base from V and 2 bases from J, with 12 bases between. Germline V gene data show CDR1 as SGHVS and CDR2 as FQNEAQ. The chain's CDR3 is CASSLGIGGPGNTIYF. The CDR3 DNA reads TGTGCCAGCAGCTTAGGGATCGGGGGGCCTGGAAACACCATATATTTT.